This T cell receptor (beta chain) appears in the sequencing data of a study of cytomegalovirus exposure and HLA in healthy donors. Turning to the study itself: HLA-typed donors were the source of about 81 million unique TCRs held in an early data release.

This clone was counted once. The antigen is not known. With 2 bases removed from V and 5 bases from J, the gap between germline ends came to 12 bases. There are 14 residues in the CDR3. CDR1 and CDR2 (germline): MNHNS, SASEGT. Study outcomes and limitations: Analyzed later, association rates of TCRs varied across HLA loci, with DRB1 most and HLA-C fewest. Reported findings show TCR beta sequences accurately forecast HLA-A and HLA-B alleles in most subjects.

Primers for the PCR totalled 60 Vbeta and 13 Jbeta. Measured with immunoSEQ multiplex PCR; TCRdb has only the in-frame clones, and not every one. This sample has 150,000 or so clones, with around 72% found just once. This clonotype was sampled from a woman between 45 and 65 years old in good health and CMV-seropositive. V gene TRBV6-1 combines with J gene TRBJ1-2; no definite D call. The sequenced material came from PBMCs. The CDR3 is CASSERVHIYGYTF. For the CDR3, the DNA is TGTGCCAGCAGTGAACGTGTACACATATATGGCTACACCTTC.